This TCR beta chain appears in the sequencing data of a study of T cell repertoires in cytomegalovirus infection. Overall study: CMV infection together with matching HLA type was indicated by public TCR beta signatures. Study-wide points: HLA-C-restricted TCR beta clonotypes specific for CMV led the ex vivo response. Summed public TCR beta family frequency identified CMV carriers bearing the relevant HLA.

At least ten counts were recorded for this clonotype. What it recognizes is unknown. One entry per CDR3 protein results from TCRdb running MiXCR on the reads. The data hold hundreds of thousands of distinct CDR3 sequences, with around 24% observed a single time. Between the trimmed V and J ends, which lost 0 bases and 3 bases, there was a span of 3 bases. Germline CDR1 and CDR2: DFQATT and SNEGSKA (reference sequence). The CDR3 consists of 11 residues. Source material: CD8+ T cells from PBMCs. The sequence was collected from a human donor in good health (CMV status not recorded). Some clones in this sample may be carry-over from other donors' samples. V and J are TRBV20-1 and TRBJ2-7, with D unresolved. The CDR3, as DNA: TGCAGTGCTAGAGACAGCTACGAGCAGTACGTC. Translated, it gives CSARDSYEQYV.